Below, 21 T cell receptor beta chains from the same sample are listed, as sequenced in a study of cytomegalovirus exposure and HLA in healthy donors. It was with 60 Vbeta and 13 Jbeta primers that the PCR ran. Data came from immunoSEQ multiplex PCR; TCRdb stores just in-frame clones and leaves some out. This sample has over 200,000 clones, with around 80% found just once. The sample taken for sequencing was PBMCs. These receptors came from a male donor in good health and CMV-seronegative.

The chain combines TRBV7-9 with TRBJ2-1; 11 bases match TRBD2. V gave up 4 bases and J gave up 5 bases; unmatched junction bases: 4. The CDR3 is 15 residues long. Germline-derived CDR1 and CDR2 are SEHNR and FQNEAQ (reference sequence). CDR3 amino acids: CASSSTLAGDNEQFF. In DNA, the CDR3 is TGTGCCAGCAGCTCGACACTAGCGGGAGACAATGAGCAGTTCTTC.

This clone appeared a few times. This chain joins TRBV18 and TRBJ1-1, with 9 bases lining up with TRBD1. The CDR3 is 15 residues long. Germline assignment: CDR1 KGHSH and CDR2 LQKENI. V lost 3 bases, J lost 4 bases, and 6 bases stayed unmatched. Here the CDR3 reads CASSPGDRVATEAFF. CDR3 DNA: TGTGCCAGCTCACCGGGGGACAGGGTGGCCACTGAAGCTTTCTTT.

This clone was observed once. The V call is TRBV18, the J call TRBJ2-1; the D gene is possibly TRBD1 (5 bases). The V gene lost 3 bases and the J gene lost 6 bases, with 15 bases spanning the gap. The CDR3 contains 15 residues. In germline, CDR1 is KGHSH, CDR2 LQKENI. This CDR3 reads CASSPYFQGANEQFF. Here the CDR3 DNA reads TGTGCCAGCTCACCCTACTTTCAGGGCGCCAATGAGCAGTTCTTC.

The rearrangement uses TRBV4-1 and TRBJ1-6, with 9 bases fitting TRBD1. CDR1 and CDR2 from the germline V gene are MGHRA and YSYEKL. V was clipped by 4 bases and J by 5 bases; unmatched bases: 3. The CDR3 has 15 residues. The CDR3 sequence is CASSPRQGDNSPLHF. The CDR3 bases are TGCGCCAGCAGCCCTCGACAGGGGGATAATTCACCCCTCCACTTT.

The rearrangement links TRBV7-8 to TRBJ2-1; 8 positions agree with TRBD2. This CDR3 region has 16 residues. Germline CDR1 reads SGHVS; CDR2 reads FQNEAQ. Trimming took 4 bases from V and 2 from J; bases not matched to a gene: 7. The CDR3 nucleotides are TGTGCCAGCAGCTCGCCGGGACTAGGAACCTACAATGAGCAGTTCTTC. Residues: CASSSPGLGTYNEQFF.

The chain has TRBV5-1 and TRBJ2-1; 10 bases map to TRBD1. Germline loops: CDR1 SGHRS, CDR2 YFSETQ. The V and J ends lost 3 bases and 8 bases, in that order; junction bases with no gene match: 8. The CDR3 consists of 15 residues. DNA for the CDR3: TGCGCCAGCAGCTCCGGGACAGGGGTGTATGATGAGCAGTTCTTC. It yields the protein CASSSGTGVYDEQFF.

This clone was found a few times. The chain uses TRBV21-1 and TRBJ1-1; no DNA check was done on the table's D call, TRBD1. TRBV21-1 has pseudogene status. The CDR3 spans 13 residues. The CDR3 region is CASSNWDRVEAFF. The DNA of the CDR3 is TGTGCCAGCAGCAACTGGGACAGGGTAGAAGCTTTCTTT.

V and J are TRBV27 and TRBJ2-5, with 10 bases aligning to TRBD1. Germline V gene sequence: CDR1 MNHEY, CDR2 SMNVEV (reference sequence). This CDR3 comprises 17 residues. V shed 5 bases and J 4 bases; nucleotides not matched to a gene: 13. The CDR3 sequence: CASSPLDRGRRGETQYF. The CDR3 DNA follows: TGTGCCAGCAGTCCGTTAGACAGGGGGCGGAGGGGAGAGACCCAGTACTTC.

The chain is built from TRBV5-4 and TRBJ2-5; 12 bases map to TRBD2. The ends lost 4 bases at V and 5 bases at J; junction bases unmatched: 12. CDR1 is SGHNT, CDR2 YYREEE, per germline (reference sequence). The CDR3 is 17 residues long. This CDR3 is CASSRTSSGRAEETQYF. CDR3 DNA: TGTGCCAGCAGCCGCACTTCTAGCGGGAGGGCCGAGGAGACCCAGTACTTC.

The V call is TRBV9, the J call TRBJ1-2, with D maybe TRBD1 (5 bases). Germline V gene sequence: CDR1 SGDLS, CDR2 YYNGEE. V shed 0 bases and J shed 3 bases, with 9 bases lying between them. There are 14 residues in the CDR3. The CDR3 here is CASSVGRGDYGYTF. The CDR3 DNA reads TGTGCCAGCAGCGTAGGTCGGGGGGACTATGGCTACACCTTC. The full variable domain, with the rest looked up from reference TRBV9 and TRBJ1-2, is DSGVTQTPKHLITATGQRVTLRCSPRSGDLSVYWYQQSLDQGLQFLIQYYNGEERAKGNILERFSAQQFPDLHSELNLSSLELGDSALYFCASSVGRGDYGYTFGSGTRLTVV.

This clone was seen once. The chain joins TRBV7-8 to TRBJ1-4, with D unresolved. This CDR3 has 16 residues. In germline, CDR1 is SGHVS, CDR2 FQNEAQ. Trimming took off 6 bases at V and 0 bases at J, with 14 bases between the two ends. The CDR3 DNA follows: TGTGCCAGCAGGCGCTCCCCCACTGCAACTAATGAAAAACTGTTTTTT. Amino acids: CASRRSPTATNEKLFF. Full variable domain (missing parts from reference TRBV7-8 and TRBJ1-4): GAGVSQSPRYKVAKRGQDVALRCDPISGHVSLFWYQQALGQGPEFLTYFQNEAQLDKSGLPSDRFFAERPEGSVSTLKIQRTQQEDSAVYLCASRRSPTATNEKLFFGSGTQLSVL.

The genes are TRBV9 and TRBJ2-5, with 9 bases fitting TRBD1. Germline CDR1 is SGDLS and CDR2 is YYNGEE. The CDR3 totals 15 residues. The junction had 7 bases not matched to a gene; V was cut back by 3 bases and J by 4 bases. CDR3 nucleotides: TGTGCCAGCAGCGCGGACAGGGGATGGGGAGAGACCCAGTACTTC. Translation: CASSADRGWGETQYF.

This chain connects TRBV14 to TRBJ1-1; possible D gene TRBD1, 5 bases. The germline CDR1 and CDR2 sequences are SGHDN and FVKESK. Between the trimmed V and J ends, which lost 2 bases and 3 bases, there was a span of 7 bases. The CDR3 loop spans 13 amino acids. The CDR3 DNA reads as TGTGCCAGCAGCCAACAGGGCTACACTGAAGCTTTCTTT. Its protein is CASSQQGYTEAFF.

The J gene is TRBJ1-4, the V gene TRBV6-1; D may be TRBD1 (5 bases). V was pared by 8 bases and J by 8 bases, with 18 bases between. The germline gives CDR1 MNHNS, CDR2 SASEGT. The CDR3 has 14 residues. The CDR3 here is CASLQVPPEEKLFF. The CDR3 nucleotides are TGTGCCAGCCTACAGGTACCACCAGAGGAAAAACTGTTTTTT.

In regard to this clone: The same CDR3 can be traced to other DNA sequences in this sample. The J gene is TRBJ2-7, the V gene TRBV28, with 7 bases matching TRBD1. Germline loops: CDR1 MDHEN, CDR2 SYDVKM. V lost 6 bases, J lost 1 base, and 15 bases stayed unmatched. The length of the CDR3 is 17 residues. The CDR3 spells CASRPDIRQGVSYEQYF. The CDR3 bases are TGTGCCAGCAGACCCGATATCCGGCAGGGGGTATCCTACGAGCAGTACTTC.

This clone has more than one count but fewer than ten. The chain carries TRBV19 and TRBJ1-4; D ambiguous. The germline gives CDR1 LNHDA, CDR2 SQIVND (reference sequence). This CDR3 contains 15 residues. V was cut by 4 bases and J by 6 bases, with 15 bases left in between. The CDR3 spells CASSTSSGGDEKLFF. CDR3 coding DNA: TGTGCCAGTAGTACCTCGAGTGGTGGAGATGAAAAACTGTTTTTT.

V is TRBV12-5 and J is TRBJ2-1; D is unresolved. The length of the CDR3 is 13 residues. Germline CDR1 reads LGHNT; CDR2 reads FRNRAP. V lost 5 bases and J lost 3, with 8 bases in between. The CDR3 sequence is CASGEDNYNEQFF. DNA for the CDR3: TGTGCTAGTGGTGAAGACAACTACAATGAGCAGTTCTTC. Complete variable domain (other parts from reference TRBV12-5 and TRBJ2-1): DARVTQTPRHKVTEMGQEVTMRCQPILGHNTVFWYRQTMMQGLELLAYFRNRAPLDDSGMPKDRFSAEMPDATLATLKIQPSEPRDSAVYFCASGEDNYNEQFFGPGTRLTVL.

The genes are TRBV28 and TRBJ1-1; D remains ambiguous. The CDR3 consists of 13 residues. From germline, CDR1 is MDHEN and CDR2 SYDVKM. Trimming pared 4 bases from V and 4 bases from J, leaving 10 bases between. CDR3 in DNA: TGTGCCAGCAGTTCCAACGCGGGCACTGAAGCTTTCTTT. This translates into CASSSNAGTEAFF. The variable domain in full, with the rest retrieved from reference TRBV28 and TRBJ1-1, is DVKVTQSSRYLVKRTGEKVFLECVQDMDHENMFWYRQDPGLGLRLIYFSYDVKMKEKGDIPEGYSVSREKKERFSLILESASTNQTSMYLCASSSNAGTEAFFGQGTRLTVV.

This chain links TRBV5-1 with TRBJ2-2; 12 positions agree with TRBD2. CDR3 length equals 17 residues. Germline V gene sequence: CDR1 SGHRS, CDR2 YFSETQ. The junction had 5 bases not matched to a gene; V was cut back by 1 base and J by 4 bases. Here the CDR3 reads CASSLSLAGGPTGELFF. CDR3 nucleotide sequence: TGCGCCAGCAGCTTGTCCCTAGCGGGAGGGCCCACCGGGGAGCTGTTTTTT.

This clone was counted only a few times. The V call is TRBV5-1, the J call TRBJ1-1, with D possibly matching TRBD1 (5 bases). The CDR3 has 14 amino acids. V lost 4 bases to trimming and J lost 4 bases, with 14 bases between them. Germline V CDR1 and CDR2: SGHRS, YFSETQ. The CDR3 loop reads CASSLREGGTEAFF. CDR3 nucleotides: TGCGCCAGCAGCCTCAGGGAGGGCGGCACTGAAGCTTTCTTT.

This clone was observed a handful of times. This chain uses TRBV5-1 with TRBJ1-4, with 9 bases matching TRBD1. Germline CDR1 is SGHRS and CDR2 is YFSETQ. The CDR3 runs 14 residues. After removal of 4 bases from V and 10 bases from J, the junction contained 8 bases not matched to a gene. Here the CDR3 DNA reads TGCGCCAGCAGCCCGGGACAGGGCGGTGGAAAACTGTTTTTT. It yields the protein CASSPGQGGGKLFF.